One sample yielded the 26 T cell receptor beta chains listed below, sequenced in a study of shared clonotypes between healthy human individuals. Using immunoSEQ multiplex PCR, the repertoire was profiled, and TCRdb retains in-frame clones only, with some absent. The repertoire consists of about 2.3 million clones, with 85% to 95% occurring once and the leading ten covering approximately 0.4%. Sequenced material: naive CD4+ T cells from PBMCs. The subset denotes: CD45RA+ positively selected. The receptor set was obtained from a young man in good health. Some clones in this sample may be carry-over from other donors' samples.

The chain carries TRBV7-2 and TRBJ2-5; tentatively, D is TRBD2 (6 bases). Germline-derived CDR1 and CDR2 are SGHTA and FQGNSA. CDR3 size: 15 residues. V was cut by 3 bases and J by 4 bases, with 15 bases left in between. The CDR3 DNA reads TGTGCCAGCAGCTTCGGCGGGATCGGGGGAGAGACCCAGTACTTC. It codes for CASSFGGIGGETQYF.

This chain's CDR3 is CASSKQADLQYF. In nucleotides, the CDR3 is TGTGCCAGCAGCAAGCAGGCTGATCTTCAGTATTTT. The chain joins TRBV9 to TRBJ2-3; unclear D gene. The CDR3 runs to 12 residues. V was shortened by 4 bases and J by 12 bases, with 15 bases between the two germline ends. Germline V gene sequence: CDR1 SGDLS, CDR2 YYNGEE.

This sequence joins TRBV30 and TRBJ2-3; tentative D call: TRBD2 (5 bases). This CDR3 has 18 residues. V dropped 2 bases and J dropped 2 bases, with 23 bases sitting between them. From germline, CDR1 is GTSNPN and CDR2 SVGIG (reference sequence). The CDR3 region has the DNA TGTGCCTGGAGTATTTGGGCTTTCGGGGAGTGGGACACAGATACGCAGTATTTT. This sequence encodes CAWSIWAFGEWDTDTQYF. Complete variable domain (other parts from reference TRBV30 and TRBJ2-3): SQTIHQWPATLVQPVGSPLSLECTVEGTSNPNLYWYRQAAGRGLQLLFYSVGIGQISSEVPQNLSASRPQDRQFILSSKKLLLSDSGFYLCAWSIWAFGEWDTDTQYFGPGTRLTVL.

To note about this clone: Different DNA sequences within this sample yield the same CDR3. The CDR3 spells CATRQDLNTEAFF. The CDR3 DNA sequence: TGTGCCACCAGACAGGACTTGAACACTGAAGCTTTCTTT. V is TRBV10-3 and J is TRBJ1-1, with D possibly TRBD1 on 6 matching bases. The germline V and J ends were trimmed by 10 bases and 0 bases, with 12 bases remaining between them. CDR3 length: 13 amino acids. Germline V gene sequence: CDR1 ENHRY, CDR2 SYGVKD.

The genes are TRBV7-9 and TRBJ2-5; TRBD2 is a possible D gene (7 bases). Trimming left V 5 bases short and J 5 bases short, with 15 bases between. This CDR3 contains 14 residues. Germline V lookup: CDR1 SEHNR, CDR2 FQNEAQ (reference sequence). This chain's CDR3 is CASSLIGGGETQYF. The CDR3 bases are TGTGCCAGCAGCCTAATAGGGGGAGGGGAGACCCAGTACTTC.

The chain employs TRBV4-2 and TRBJ2-1; 9 bases align to TRBD1. Losses at the gene ends were 2 bases for V and 8 bases for J; bases not matched to a gene: 4. Germline CDR1 and CDR2: LGHNA and YNFKEQ. The CDR3 totals 14 residues. For the CDR3, the DNA is TGTGCCAGCAGCCAAACGGGACAGGGCTATGAGCAGTTCTTC. Translating gives CASSQTGQGYEQFF.

The chain combines TRBV7-2 with TRBJ1-3; D is ambiguous. The V gene's germline CDR1 is SGHTA and CDR2 FQGNSA. The V end lost 1 base, the J end lost 8 bases, and 12 bases lay between the germline ends. The CDR3 spans 14 residues. The CDR3 DNA sequence: TGTGCCAGCAGCTTAGGGGCAATCTCGTACACCATATATTTT. Its protein is CASSLGAISYTIYF.

This clone was recorded a few times. The CDR3 bases are TGCGCCAGCAGCCCATCCGCCGGGCAACCCCATGAGGAAGCTTTCTTT. Its protein product is CASSPSAGQPHEEAFF. The V and J genes are TRBV4-1 and TRBJ1-1; D ambiguous. With 4 bases removed from V and 8 bases from J, the gap between germline ends came to 23 bases. Germline assignment: CDR1 MGHRA and CDR2 YSYEKL. The CDR3 has 16 residues.

The chain employs TRBV28 and TRBJ2-1; 13 nucleotides align to TRBD2. J lost 7 bases, V lost 4 bases, and 7 bases had no gene match. CDR3 length equals 16 residues. Looked up from germline, CDR1 is MDHEN and CDR2 is SYDVKM. The CDR3 DNA is TGTGCCAGCAGTTCCTGGACTAGCGGGAGTAGGAATGAGCAGTTCTTC. The encoded protein is CASSSWTSGSRNEQFF.

The chain couples TRBV15 to TRBJ2-3, with a possible D match to TRBD2 (7 bases). Germline values: CDR1 LNHNV, CDR2 YYDKDF (reference sequence). This CDR3 is built from 19 residues. V lost 0 bases and J lost 0, with 19 bases in between. The CDR3 loop reads CATSRDPSGGLRSTDTQYF. The CDR3 nucleotides read TGTGCCACCAGCAGAGATCCGTCCGGGGGGCTAAGGAGCACAGATACGCAGTATTTT.

The rearrangement uses TRBV19 and TRBJ2-5; 10 bases match TRBD1. Germline V gene data show CDR1 as LNHDA and CDR2 as SQIVND (reference sequence). The V segment lost 1 base and the J segment 2 bases; nucleotides outside the gene matches: 1. CDR3 length equals 15 residues. This CDR3 is CASSIGDRGQETQYF. CDR3 nucleotides: TGTGCCAGTAGTATAGGGGACAGGGGACAAGAGACCCAGTACTTC.

V gene TRBV2 combines with J gene TRBJ2-7; tentatively, D is TRBD2 (6 bases). The CDR3 has 14 residues. Germline-derived CDR1 and CDR2 are SNHLY and FYNNEI. Deletions cut 5 bases from V and 5 bases from J, with 16 bases between. The CDR3: CASSSPKGRNEQYF. CDR3 sequence (DNA): TGTGCCAGCAGTTCCCCTAAGGGGAGGAACGAGCAGTACTTC.

This CDR3 is CASSGKNTEAFF. The CDR3 DNA follows: TGTGCCAGCAGTGGGAAGAACACTGAAGCTTTCTTT. The chain has TRBV25-1 and TRBJ1-1; D is unresolved. Germline CDR1 is MGHDK and CDR2 is SYGVNS. The CDR3 extends over 12 amino acids. Trimming pared 4 bases from V and 1 base from J, leaving 4 bases between.

The chain employs TRBV2 and TRBJ1-1; tentatively, D is TRBD1 (6 bases). This CDR3 comprises 13 residues. V shed 1 base and J shed 5 bases, with 8 bases lying between them. Germline CDR1 is SNHLY and CDR2 is FYNNEI. CDR3 nucleotides: TGTGCCAGCAGTGAAGTCAGGGGAACTGAAGCTTTCTTT. It codes for CASSEVRGTEAFF.

This clone was seen a few times. The chain couples TRBV7-6 to TRBJ1-4; the match to TRBD1 covers 8 bases. CDR1 and CDR2 (germline): SGHVS, FNYEAQ. The ends lost 5 bases at V and 13 bases at J; junction bases unmatched: 6. The CDR3 runs 12 residues. The CDR3 nucleotides read TGTGCCAGCAGCCCAGGGACAGGTCGACTGTTTTTT. It is translated as CASSPGTGRLFF.

The genes are TRBV20-1 and TRBJ2-7, with a possible D match to TRBD1 (6 bases). V lost 5 bases and J 7 bases, leaving 12 bases between the germline ends. CDR1 is DFQATT, CDR2 SNEGSKA, per germline (reference sequence). CDR3 length: 11 residues. CDR3 sequence: CSAGFGQEQYF. In DNA form, the CDR3 reads TGCAGTGCTGGCTTCGGACAGGAGCAGTACTTC.

The CDR3 here is CASSAPGGASTEAFF. CDR3 DNA: TGTGCCAGTAGTGCCCCGGGGGGGGCGAGTACTGAAGCTTTCTTT. The chain carries TRBV19 and TRBJ1-1, with TRBD1 as a possible D gene (6 bases). V was trimmed by 5 bases and J by 5 bases, leaving 18 bases between them. This CDR3 has 15 amino acids. Germline V gene sequence: CDR1 LNHDA, CDR2 SQIVND (reference sequence). Variable domain in full (rest from reference TRBV19 and TRBJ1-1): DGGITQSPKYLFRKEGQNVTLSCEQNLNHDAMYWYRQDPGQGLRLIYYSQIVNDFQKGDIAEGYSVSREKKESFPLTVTSAQKNPTAFYLCASSAPGGASTEAFFGQGTRLTVV.

The chain carries TRBV27 and TRBJ2-1; unclear D gene. CDR1 is MNHEY, CDR2 SMNVEV, per germline (reference sequence). The CDR3 is 13 residues long. V was shortened by 5 bases and J by 0 bases, with 5 bases between the two germline ends. The CDR3 nucleotides are TGTGCCAGCAGTCGCCGCTCCTACAATGAGCAGTTCTTC. Amino acids: CASSRRSYNEQFF.

CDR3 loop: CASSITPVLNTEAFF. In nucleotides, the CDR3 is TGTGCCAGTAGTATAACGCCGGTCCTGAACACTGAAGCTTTCTTT. V usage is TRBV19 and J usage is TRBJ1-1; D is ambiguous. The CDR3 totals 15 residues. Trimming stripped 2 bases from V and 0 bases from J, with 10 bases between. CDR1 LNHDA and CDR2 SQIVND come from the germline V gene (reference sequence).

The chain carries TRBV5-1 and TRBJ2-2; D gene ambiguous. V was pared by 0 bases and J by 0 bases, with 6 bases between. Per the germline V gene, CDR1 is SGHRS and CDR2 is YFSETQ. The CDR3 length is 15 residues. CDR3 residues: CASSLASTNTGELFF. CDR3 nucleotide sequence: TGCGCCAGCAGCTTGGCTTCTACGAACACCGGGGAGCTGTTTTTT.

The V call is TRBV7-2, the J call TRBJ2-3; 8 bases are a match to TRBD1. This CDR3 comprises 15 residues. The J segment lost 3 bases and the V segment lost 3 bases, leaving 5 bases of the junction unmatched. The V gene's germline CDR1 is SGHTA and CDR2 FQGNSA. CDR3 nucleotide sequence: TGTGCCAGCAGCTTCGACGGACAGGGAACAGATACGCAGTATTTT. It translates to CASSFDGQGTDTQYF.

The chain is built from TRBV20-1 and TRBJ1-5; D might be TRBD1 (5 bases). Looked up from germline, CDR1 is DFQATT and CDR2 is SNEGSKA (reference sequence). CDR3 length: 11 residues. Trimming shortened V by 7 bases and J by 5 bases, and 9 bases separated the two germline ends. CDR3 in DNA: TGCAGTGTATCGGGGGATCAGCCCCAGCATTTT. This codes for CSVSGDQPQHF.

The chain is built from TRBV28 and TRBJ1-2; D is perhaps TRBD1 (5 bases). Looked up from germline, CDR1 is MDHEN and CDR2 is SYDVKM. Deletions cut 1 base from V and 3 bases from J, with 12 bases between. CDR3 size: 15 residues. The CDR3 coding sequence is TGTGCCAGCAGTTTATTACCGCCGGGGGACTATGGCTACACCTTC. Translating it yields CASSLLPPGDYGYTF.

This sequence joins TRBV5-1 and TRBJ2-5, with a possible D match to TRBD1 (5 bases). The V gene's germline CDR1 is SGHRS and CDR2 YFSETQ. The CDR3 has 16 residues. Trimming left V 2 bases short and J 5 bases short, with 19 bases between. CDR3 sequence (DNA): TGCGCCAGCAGCTTATCCAGGGAAGGGCGTTGGGAGACCCAGTACTTC. Translation: CASSLSREGRWETQYF.

V gene TRBV5-4 combines with J gene TRBJ2-4; 9 positions agree with TRBD1. Germline V CDR1 and CDR2: SGHNT, YYREEE (reference sequence). V was clipped by 4 bases and J by 0 bases; unmatched bases: 2. This CDR3 has 15 residues. CDR3 bases: TGTGCCAGCAGCACGGGACAGGGAGCCAAAAACATTCAGTACTTC. Residues: CASSTGQGAKNIQYF.

The J gene is TRBJ2-7, the V gene TRBV7-8, with 12 bases fitting TRBD1. Per germline, CDR1 SGHVS and CDR2 FQNEAQ. The CDR3 totals 15 residues. V lost 5 bases, J lost 6 bases, and 8 bases stayed unmatched. The chain's CDR3 is CASSGPGQGAGEQYF. Here the CDR3 DNA reads TGTGCCAGCAGCGGACCGGGACAGGGGGCTGGCGAGCAGTACTTC. Variable domain in full (rest from reference TRBV7-8 and TRBJ2-7): GAGVSQSPRYKVAKRGQDVALRCDPISGHVSLFWYQQALGQGPEFLTYFQNEAQLDKSGLPSDRFFAERPEGSVSTLKIQRTQQEDSAVYLCASSGPGQGAGEQYFGPGTRLTVT.